This T cell receptor beta chain was identified in a study of regulatory T cells in long-lasting Graves disease. The sample holds many counts of this clonotype. To make TCR beta libraries, researchers used iRepertoire HTBI primers and Arm-PCR of CDR3 regions. MiXCR, run by TCRdb on the multiplex PCR reads, gives a single entry per CDR3 protein. The table lists 450,000 to 650,000 distinct CDR3 sequences, roughly 15% of them singletons. Germline values: CDR1 MNHNS, CDR2 SASEGT. The CDR3 extends over 14 amino acids. The ends were cut back, 6 bases at V and 3 bases at J, with 12 bases in the middle. Time point here: newly diagnosed GD, antithyroid drugs for less than 3 months. The TCR library used RNA extracted from PBMCs. Roughly 9.3 milliliters of peripheral blood were taken and placed in EDTA tubes. These data are also associated with another study on T cells in Graves' hyperthyroidism and ophthalmopathy.

Here the sequenced sample was peripheral blood mononuclear cells (PBMCs), taken at new diagnosis, from a patient treated with antithyroid drugs. The chain links TRBV6-1 to TRBJ1-5; TRBD1 is a possible D gene (5 bases). This receptor was obtained from a woman aged 35 to 59 with Graves disease. The CDR3 coding sequence is TGTGCCAGCAGCCAGGTCGGGGCCAATCAGCCCCAGCATTTT. Protein: CASSQVGANQPQHF.